The 22 T cell receptor beta chains in this list originate from one sample, sequenced in a study of immune cell composition in non-small cell lung cancer. The assay was immunoSEQ multiplex PCR, and TCRdb's table has in-frame clones only and misses some. The sample has around 9,700 clones, 55% to 75% seen once. Sequencing used lung tumor tissue. Source of these receptors: a human donor with non-small cell lung cancer.

This chain uses TRBV29-1 with TRBJ2-3; no definite D call. There are 17 residues in the CDR3. V was cut by 4 bases and J by 0 bases, with 20 bases left in between. Germline V gives CDR1 SQVTM, CDR2 ANQGSEA. DNA of the CDR3: TGCAGCGTTGCCCTTTCGCGTGCTCATTTTAGCACAGATACGCAGTATTTT. Protein: CSVALSRAHFSTDTQYF.

V gene TRBV18 combines with J gene TRBJ2-1; 7 nucleotides line up with TRBD2. Germline V gene sequence: CDR1 KGHSH, CDR2 LQKENI. The ends lost 6 bases at V and 9 bases at J; junction bases unmatched: 11. CDR3 length: 14 residues. The CDR3 protein is CASSHPAGRTEQFF. As DNA, the CDR3 is TGTGCCAGCTCGCACCCGGCCGGGAGGACTGAGCAGTTCTTC.

This clone came up a few times. V is TRBV6-1 and J is TRBJ2-7; no reliable D call. The CDR3 has 12 residues. Looked up from germline, CDR1 is MNHNS and CDR2 is SASEGT. V shed 4 bases and J shed 5 bases, with 9 bases lying between them. For the CDR3, the DNA is TGTGCCAGCAGTGTCTACACGGACGAGCAGTACTTC. Protein sequence: CASSVYTDEQYF.

V is TRBV18 and J is TRBJ2-1; TRBD1 or TRBD2 may be the D gene (5 bases each). CDR1 and CDR2 from the germline V gene are KGHSH and LQKENI. CDR3 length: 16 amino acids. Trimming took off 5 bases at V and 0 bases at J, with 14 bases between the two ends. The CDR3 region has the DNA TGTGCCAGCTCATCAGGGACGTCCAGCTCCTACAATGAGCAGTTCTTC. Translating gives CASSSGTSSSYNEQFF.

The chain combines TRBV27 with TRBJ1-3; 7 nucleotides match TRBD1. CDR3 size: 12 residues. Germline lookup yields CDR1 MNHEY and CDR2 SMNVEV (reference sequence). V gave up 7 bases and J gave up 8 bases; unmatched junction bases: 5. The CDR3 DNA reads as TGTGCCAGCAAAGCAGGGGGAGACACCATATATTTT. Translating it yields CASKAGGDTIYF.

CDR3 sequence: CASRASGGVDTQYF. CDR3 coding DNA: TGCGCCAGCAGGGCTAGCGGGGGTGTCGATACGCAGTATTTT. The chain couples TRBV5-1 to TRBJ2-3, with 10 positions matching TRBD2. V lost 5 bases and J lost 6; bases outside the gene matches: 6. CDR1 and CDR2 (germline): SGHRS, YFSETQ. CDR3 length equals 14 residues. The whole variable domain, remainder taken from reference TRBV5-1 and TRBJ2-3, is KAGVTQTPRYLIKTRGQQVTLSCSPISGHRSVSWYQQTPGQGLQFLFEYFSETQRNKGNFPGRFSGRQFSNSRSEMNVSTLELGDSALYLCASRASGGVDTQYFGPGTRLTVL.

The rearrangement links TRBV11-2 to TRBJ1-1; D not resolved. The CDR3 consists of 14 residues. CDR1 and CDR2 (germline): SGHAT, FQNNGV. The germline V and J ends were trimmed by 1 base and 1 base, with 7 bases remaining between them. CDR3 DNA: TGTGCCAGCAGCTTAGGGTTTAGGAACACTGAAGCTTTCTTT. Residues: CASSLGFRNTEAFF.

This chain connects TRBV5-6 to TRBJ1-2, with D possibly matching TRBD1 (5 bases). The CDR3 covers 18 residues. Trimming took off 0 bases at V and 7 bases at J, with 25 bases between the two ends. Per germline, CDR1 SGHDT and CDR2 YYEEEE. CDR3: CASSLVGVGSGGQSGYTF. The CDR3 bases are TGTGCCAGCAGCTTGGTTGGTGTCGGATCGGGGGGTCAGTCTGGCTACACCTTC.

This chain connects TRBV29-1 to TRBJ2-5; 11 bases line up with TRBD1. V lost 8 bases and J lost 4; bases outside the gene matches: 9. The CDR3 consists of 14 residues. Germline V gene lookup returns CDR1 SQVTM and CDR2 ANQGSEA. The chain's CDR3 is CSLTSGTGGETQYF. CDR3 in DNA: TGCAGCCTCACATCCGGGACAGGGGGAGAGACCCAGTACTTC.

This chain links TRBV11-3 with TRBJ2-5; 7 nucleotides align to TRBD1. Germline loops: CDR1 SGHNT, CDR2 YENEEA. The CDR3 consists of 15 residues. J gave up 5 bases and V 2 bases, and 8 bases lay outside the gene matches. The CDR3 DNA is TGTGCCAGCAGCTTACAAGGGGGCGCGGGCGAGACCCAGTACTTC. Its translation: CASSLQGGAGETQYF.

This chain uses TRBV14 with TRBJ2-3; 7 bases match TRBD1. Germline V gene data show CDR1 as SGHDN and CDR2 as FVKESK. The V gene end was trimmed by 3 bases and the J gene end by 0 bases; junction bases not matched to a gene: 6. CDR3 length equals 16 residues. The CDR3 DNA follows: TGTGCCAGCAGCCACCTGGGACAGCTAAGCACAGATACGCAGTATTTT. Residues: CASSHLGQLSTDTQYF. The whole variable domain, filled in from reference TRBV14 and TRBJ2-3, reads EAGVTQFPSHSVIEKGQTVTLRCDPISGHDNLYWYRRVMGKEIKFLLHFVKESKQDESGMPNNRFLAERTGGTYSTLKVQPAELEDSGVYFCASSHLGQLSTDTQYFGPGTRLTVL.

The rearrangement links TRBV19 to TRBJ2-7; 9 bases match TRBD1. This CDR3 region has 14 residues. Germline V gives CDR1 LNHDA, CDR2 SQIVND (reference sequence). Trimming removed 5 bases from V and 2 bases from J; junction bases left unmatched: 4. The CDR3 bases are TGTGCCAGTAGTGAGGGGGACAGGGCCTACGAGCAGTACTTC. Translation: CASSEGDRAYEQYF.

The chain couples TRBV11-2 to TRBJ1-1; no clear D gene. CDR3 size: 13 residues. The V gene's germline CDR1 is SGHAT and CDR2 FQNNGV. Trimming removed 1 base from V and 1 base from J, with 4 bases in between. The CDR3 bases are TGTGCCAGCAGCTTAGTCCCGAACACTGAAGCTTTCTTT. It translates to CASSLVPNTEAFF.

V usage is TRBV19 and J usage is TRBJ2-5; the match to TRBD1 covers 10 bases. The CDR3 runs 18 residues. V shed 10 bases, J shed 2 bases, and the junction held 19 bases outside the gene matches. Germline CDR1 reads LNHDA; CDR2 reads SQIVND (reference sequence). The CDR3: CAIRDRGLGGRKQETQYF. The DNA of the CDR3 is TGTGCCATCAGGGACAGGGGTTTAGGTGGACGAAAACAAGAGACCCAGTACTTC. Complete variable domain (other parts from reference TRBV19 and TRBJ2-5): DGGITQSPKYLFRKEGQNVTLSCEQNLNHDAMYWYRQDPGQGLRLIYYSQIVNDFQKGDIAEGYSVSREKKESFPLTVTSAQKNPTAFYLCAIRDRGLGGRKQETQYFGPGTRLLVL.

In its sample, this clone was seen a few times. The chain is built from TRBV27 and TRBJ1-6; D not certain. This CDR3 comprises 14 residues. Germline V gene data show CDR1 as MNHEY and CDR2 as SMNVEV (reference sequence). V was clipped by 3 bases and J by 0 bases, with 3 bases between them. The CDR3 region has the DNA TGTGCCAGCAGTTTGCTCTCCTATAATTCACCCCTCCACTTT. It encodes CASSLLSYNSPLHF.

V and J are TRBV19 and TRBJ1-6; D not certain. The CDR3 covers 15 residues. Germline CDR1 and CDR2: LNHDA and SQIVND (reference sequence). V lost 5 bases to trimming and J lost 7 bases, with 15 bases between them. The CDR3 DNA reads TGTGCCAGTAGTCTCCGAGGGCACAGCAATTCACCCCTCCACTTT. Translated, it gives CASSLRGHSNSPLHF.

The chain uses TRBV5-6 and TRBJ1-4, with TRBD1 matching 9 bases. Germline V lookup: CDR1 SGHDT, CDR2 YYEEEE. Losses at the gene ends were 2 bases for V and 10 bases for J; bases not matched to a gene: 6. The CDR3 sequence is 14 residues long. In DNA, the CDR3 is TGTGCCAGCAGCTTAACAGGGGGCCAGGGAAAACTGTTTTTT. Its protein product is CASSLTGGQGKLFF.

The rearrangement links TRBV9 to TRBJ2-1; D tentatively reads TRBD1 or TRBD2 (5 bases each). This CDR3 spans 17 amino acids. The ends were cut back, 1 base at V and 7 bases at J, with 21 bases in the middle. The germline CDR1 and CDR2 sequences are SGDLS and YYNGEE. The CDR3 spells CASSVSWGSDRANEQFF. CDR3 DNA sequence: TGTGCCAGCAGCGTATCATGGGGGTCGGATCGTGCGAATGAGCAGTTCTTC.

The chain has TRBV6-6 and TRBJ1-6; D gene ambiguous. This CDR3 spans 14 amino acids. V lost 6 bases and J 9 bases, leaving 15 bases between the germline ends. Germline V lookup: CDR1 MNHNY, CDR2 SVGAGI (reference sequence). CDR3 amino acids: CASRAPSGSSPLHF. Here the CDR3 DNA reads TGTGCCAGCAGGGCCCCCAGCGGGTCTTCACCCCTCCACTTT.

The chain has TRBV5-4 and TRBJ2-7; D may be TRBD1 (5 bases). The CDR3 extends over 14 amino acids. Germline CDR1 reads SGHNT; CDR2 reads YYREEE (reference sequence). V was trimmed by 1 base and J by 4 bases, leaving 12 bases between them. The CDR3, as DNA: TGTGCCAGCAGCTTGAGGGGTGGGAAATACGAGCAGTACTTC. Amino acids: CASSLRGGKYEQYF.

V usage is TRBV30 and J usage is TRBJ1-6, with TRBD1 matching 7 bases. The CDR3 has 16 residues. Germline V lookup: CDR1 GTSNPN, CDR2 SVGIG (reference sequence). Trimming took 3 bases from V and 5 from J; bases not matched to a gene: 10. The CDR3 nucleotides read TGTGCCTGGAGATCAACAGGGGCCCCAGATAATTCACCCCTCCACTTT. Protein: CAWRSTGAPDNSPLHF. The full variable domain, completed using reference TRBV30 and TRBJ1-6, is SQTIHQWPATLVQPVGSPLSLECTVEGTSNPNLYWYRQAAGRGLQLLFYSVGIGQISSEVPQNLSASRPQDRQFILSSKKLLLSDSGFYLCAWRSTGAPDNSPLHFGNGTRLTVT.

V is TRBV29-1 and J is TRBJ1-1; D call uncertain. Trimming removed 6 bases at V and 0 bases at J, with 11 bases between. CDR1 is SQVTM, CDR2 ANQGSEA, per germline. The CDR3 extends over 13 amino acids. The CDR3, as DNA: TGCAGCGTGACAATATTGATGAACACTGAAGCTTTCTTT. Translated, it gives CSVTILMNTEAFF.